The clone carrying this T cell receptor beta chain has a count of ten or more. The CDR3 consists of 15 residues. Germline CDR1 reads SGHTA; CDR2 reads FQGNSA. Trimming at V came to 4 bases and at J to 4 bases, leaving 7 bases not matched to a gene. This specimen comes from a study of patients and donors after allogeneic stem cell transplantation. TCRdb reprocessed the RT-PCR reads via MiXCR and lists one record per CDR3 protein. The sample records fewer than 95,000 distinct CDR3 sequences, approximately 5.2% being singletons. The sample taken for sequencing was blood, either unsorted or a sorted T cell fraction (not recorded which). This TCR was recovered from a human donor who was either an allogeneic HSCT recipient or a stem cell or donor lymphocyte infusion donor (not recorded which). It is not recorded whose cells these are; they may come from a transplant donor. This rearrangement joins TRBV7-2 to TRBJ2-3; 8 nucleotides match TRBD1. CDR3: CASSSKSGGPDTQYF. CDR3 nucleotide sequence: TGTGCCAGCAGCTCAAAATCAGGGGGCCCAGATACGCAGTATTTT.